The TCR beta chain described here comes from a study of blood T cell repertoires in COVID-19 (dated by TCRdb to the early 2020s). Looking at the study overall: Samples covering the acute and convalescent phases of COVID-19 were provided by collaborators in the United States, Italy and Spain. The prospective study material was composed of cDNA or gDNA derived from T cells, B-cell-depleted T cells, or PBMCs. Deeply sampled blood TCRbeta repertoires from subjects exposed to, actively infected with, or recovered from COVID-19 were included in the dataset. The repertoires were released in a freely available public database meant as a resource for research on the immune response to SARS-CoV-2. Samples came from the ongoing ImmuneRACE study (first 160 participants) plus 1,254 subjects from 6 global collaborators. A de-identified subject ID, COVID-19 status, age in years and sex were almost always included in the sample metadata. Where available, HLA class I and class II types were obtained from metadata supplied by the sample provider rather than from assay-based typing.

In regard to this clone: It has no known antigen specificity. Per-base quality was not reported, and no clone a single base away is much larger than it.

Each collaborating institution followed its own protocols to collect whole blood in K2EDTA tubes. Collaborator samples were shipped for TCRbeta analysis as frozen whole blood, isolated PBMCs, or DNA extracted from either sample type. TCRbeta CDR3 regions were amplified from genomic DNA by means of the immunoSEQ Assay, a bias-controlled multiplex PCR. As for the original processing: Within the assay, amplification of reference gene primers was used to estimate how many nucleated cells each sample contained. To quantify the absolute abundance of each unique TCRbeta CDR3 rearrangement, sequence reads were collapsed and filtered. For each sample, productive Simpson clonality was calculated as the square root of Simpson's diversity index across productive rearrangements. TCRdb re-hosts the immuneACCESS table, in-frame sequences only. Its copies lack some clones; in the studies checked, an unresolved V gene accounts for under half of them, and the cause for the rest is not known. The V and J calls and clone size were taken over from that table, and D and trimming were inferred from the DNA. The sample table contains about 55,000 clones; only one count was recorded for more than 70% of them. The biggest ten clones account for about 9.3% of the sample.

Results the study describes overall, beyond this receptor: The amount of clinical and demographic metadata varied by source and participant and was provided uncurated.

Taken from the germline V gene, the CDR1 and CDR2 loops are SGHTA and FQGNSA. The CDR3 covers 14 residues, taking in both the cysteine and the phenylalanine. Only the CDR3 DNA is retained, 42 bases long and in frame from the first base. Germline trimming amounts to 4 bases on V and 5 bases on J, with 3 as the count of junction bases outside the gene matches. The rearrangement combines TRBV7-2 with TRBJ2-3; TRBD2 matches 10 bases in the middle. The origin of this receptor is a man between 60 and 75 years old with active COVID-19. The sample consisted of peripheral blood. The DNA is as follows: TGTGCCAGCAGCTCTCGACTAGCGGGAGATACGCAGTATTTT. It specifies CASSSRLAGDTQYF.